Each of the 30 T cell receptor beta chains below was sequenced from the same sample in a study of shared clonotypes between healthy human individuals. Naive CD8 cells lacked CD45RO, underwent positive selection for CCR7 and left out terminally differentiated effector memory CD45RA+ cells. Generated by immunoSEQ multiplex PCR, the TCRdb table keeps only in-frame clones and is missing some. The table includes approximately 650,000 clones, nearly 97% detected once. The material sequenced was naive CD8+ T cells sorted from blood. All receptors derive from a woman younger than 45 in good health.

The chain recombines TRBV11-2 with TRBJ2-7; 11 nucleotides line up with TRBD2. CDR1 and CDR2 (germline): SGHAT, FQNNGV. Germline trimming cut 0 bases from V and 3 bases from J; bases unmatched to any gene: 4. This CDR3 comprises 16 residues. The CDR3, as DNA: TGTGCCAGCAGCTTAGAAGGGACTAGCGGACACTACGAGCAGTACTTC. Translating gives CASSLEGTSGHYEQYF.

The CDR3, as DNA: TGCAGCGTTGAAGATGGGTATGAGCAGTTCTTC. The encoded protein is CSVEDGYEQFF. The gene calls are TRBV29-1 and TRBJ2-1; D gene unclear. V was pared by 0 bases and J by 8 bases, with 5 bases between. Germline CDR1 is SQVTM and CDR2 is ANQGSEA. There are 11 residues in the CDR3.

The V and J genes are TRBV13 and TRBJ2-3; 14 bases align to TRBD2. Germline CDR1 is PRHDT and CDR2 is FYEKMQ (reference sequence). Unmatched junction bases numbered 2, after V lost 3 bases and J lost 6 bases. The CDR3 spans 15 residues. CDR3 sequence: CASSFRTSGRDTQYF. CDR3 bases: TGTGCCAGCAGCTTTCGGACTAGCGGGAGGGATACGCAGTATTTT.

V usage is TRBV19 and J usage is TRBJ2-1; D is unclear. The CDR3 loop spans 14 amino acids. The V gene's germline CDR1 is LNHDA and CDR2 SQIVND (reference sequence). Deletions cut 7 bases from V and 8 bases from J, with 18 bases between. The CDR3 region is CASMSLYGRHEQFF. CDR3 DNA: TGTGCCAGTATGTCCCTCTATGGACGGCATGAGCAGTTCTTC.

The rearrangement uses TRBV28 and TRBJ2-7, with D unclear. Germline V CDR1 and CDR2: MDHEN, SYDVKM. The V end lost 4 bases, the J end lost 2 bases, and 18 bases lay between the germline ends. The CDR3 is made up of 16 amino acids. Written as DNA, the CDR3 is TGTGCCAGCAGTTGGTCACCCACAGTTGGGACCTACGAGCAGTACTTC. It yields the protein CASSWSPTVGTYEQYF.

J is TRBJ2-7 and V is TRBV10-1, with D tentatively TRBD1 or TRBD2 (5 bases each). The CDR3 totals 13 residues. V gave up 5 bases and J gave up 7 bases, with 15 bases separating them. Per germline, CDR1 WNHNN and CDR2 SYGVQD (reference sequence). CDR3 amino acids: CASSYTRGGEQYF. CDR3 nucleotide sequence: TGCGCCAGCAGTTATACTAGGGGTGGTGAGCAGTACTTC.

Worth noting for this clone: In the same sample, other DNA sequences code for this CDR3. The chain employs TRBV9 and TRBJ1-4, with a possible D match to TRBD1 (5 bases). The CDR3 sequence is 15 residues long. Per germline, CDR1 SGDLS and CDR2 YYNGEE. V shed 0 bases and J shed 0 bases, with 6 bases lying between them. The CDR3 DNA is TGTGCCAGCAGCGTAGGAGGGGCAACTAATGAAAAACTGTTTTTT. Translating gives CASSVGGATNEKLFF.

This chain links TRBV7-9 with TRBJ2-1; no reliable D call. The CDR3 is 12 amino acids. Germline assignment: CDR1 SEHNR and CDR2 FQNEAQ (reference sequence). Trimming pared 2 bases from V and 9 bases from J, leaving 8 bases between. The CDR3 reads CASSLRWFEQFF. The CDR3 DNA reads TGTGCCAGCAGCTTACGCTGGTTTGAGCAGTTCTTC.

The CDR3 nucleotides read TGTGCCAGCAGGCCGTTCGGAAACACCGGGGAGCTGTTTTTT. Translated: CASRPFGNTGELFF. V and J are TRBV5-6 and TRBJ2-2; D is undetermined. This CDR3 spans 14 amino acids. The V gene lost 5 bases and the J gene lost 2 bases, with 10 bases spanning the gap. The germline CDR1 and CDR2 sequences are SGHDT and YYEEEE.

In DNA, the CDR3 is TGCGCCAGCAGCCAATCTGGGGGTAGGGGGCAGACCCAGTACTTC. Translating it yields CASSQSGGRGQTQYF. The chain combines TRBV4-1 with TRBJ2-5, with 7 nucleotides matching TRBD1. Germline V CDR1 and CDR2: MGHRA, YSYEKL. V was pared by 2 bases and J by 6 bases, with 9 bases of the junction left unmatched. This CDR3 contains 15 residues.

This chain uses TRBV4-2 with TRBJ1-5; D might be TRBD1 (5 bases). The V gene's germline CDR1 is LGHNA and CDR2 YNFKEQ. V dropped 0 bases and J dropped 10 bases, with 19 bases sitting between them. CDR3 length: 16 residues. CDR3 sequence reads: CASSQDLNGASGPQHF. CDR3 DNA: TGTGCCAGCAGCCAAGATTTAAACGGGGCTTCTGGACCCCAGCATTTT.

CDR3 DNA: TGTGCCAGCAGCCCCTCAAGCGGGAGGGAAGAGACCCAGTACTTC. As protein: CASSPSSGREETQYF. The gene calls are TRBV7-7 and TRBJ2-5, with 10 nucleotides matching TRBD2. Germline V gene lookup returns CDR1 SSHAT and CDR2 FNYEAQ (reference sequence). This CDR3 has 15 amino acids. The ends lost 5 bases at V and 3 bases at J; junction bases unmatched: 6.

The gene calls are TRBV7-9 and TRBJ2-7; 13 bases map to TRBD2. Germline CDR1 SEHNR, CDR2 FQNEAQ (reference sequence). After removal of 3 bases from V and 2 bases from J, the junction contained 7 bases not matched to a gene. This CDR3 has 17 amino acids. CDR3 DNA: TGTGCCAGCAGCTTGACTAGCGGGAGGACATCTACCTACGAGCAGTACTTC. Encoded protein: CASSLTSGRTSTYEQYF. The whole variable domain, filled in from reference TRBV7-9 and TRBJ2-7, reads DTGVSQNPRHKITKRGQNVTFRCDPISEHNRLYWYRQTLGQGPEFLTYFQNEAQLEKSRLLSDRFSAERPKGSFSTLEIQRTEQGDSAMYLCASSLTSGRTSTYEQYFGPGTRLTVT.

The chain employs TRBV11-2 and TRBJ2-7, with D possibly being TRBD1 (6 bases). The CDR3 contains 14 residues. CDR1 SGHAT and CDR2 FQNNGV come from the germline V gene. Trimming removed 1 base at V and 3 bases at J, with 10 bases between. CDR3 sequence: CASSLGAGDYEQYF. The CDR3 bases are TGTGCCAGCAGCTTAGGGGCAGGGGACTACGAGCAGTACTTC.

V and J are TRBV5-4 and TRBJ2-3; D gene ambiguous. The V end lost 1 base, the J end lost 0 bases, and 9 bases lay between the germline ends. Germline V gene sequence: CDR1 SGHNT, CDR2 YYREEE (reference sequence). The CDR3 is 15 residues long. CDR3 region: CASSLSAPSTDTQYF. The CDR3, as DNA: TGTGCCAGCAGCTTGTCAGCGCCTAGCACAGATACGCAGTATTTT.

V usage is TRBV28 and J usage is TRBJ2-7, with 8 nucleotides matching TRBD1. The CDR3 has 17 amino acids. V lost 5 bases and J lost 2; bases outside the gene matches: 14. Germline CDR1 reads MDHEN; CDR2 reads SYDVKM. The CDR3 spells CASSLKNRGYKTYEQYF. In nucleotides, the CDR3 is TGTGCCAGCAGTCTGAAAAACAGGGGGTACAAAACCTACGAGCAGTACTTC.

The genes are TRBV28 and TRBJ1-2, with D tentatively TRBD1 (6 bases). The V end was cut by 10 bases, the J end by 7 bases, with 19 bases between. Germline CDR1 reads MDHEN; CDR2 reads SYDVKM. CDR3 length: 13 residues. Written as DNA, the CDR3 is TGTGCCACCATAGCCACAGGGAAATCTGGCTACACCTTC. Translated, it gives CATIATGKSGYTF.

The genes are TRBV5-8 and TRBJ1-5, with D unclear. This CDR3 spans 14 amino acids. Germline lookup yields CDR1 SGHTS and CDR2 YDEGEE. Trimming pared 0 bases from V and 3 bases from J, leaving 7 bases between. The CDR3 reads CASSLVGYNQPQHF. The CDR3 region has the DNA TGTGCCAGCAGCTTGGTGGGTTACAATCAGCCCCAGCATTTT.

The chain is built from TRBV13 and TRBJ2-5, with a possible D match to TRBD2 (6 bases). CDR1 is PRHDT and CDR2 is FYEKMQ in the germline V gene (reference sequence). This CDR3 comprises 17 residues. Trimming took 8 bases from V and 6 from J, leaving 28 bases between them. The CDR3 sequence is CASAYLSYDRRGKTQYF. In nucleotides, the CDR3 is TGTGCCAGCGCCTACTTAAGCTACGACAGACGGGGGAAGACCCAGTACTTC.

The chain carries TRBV10-1 and TRBJ2-1, with D hard to call. CDR1 and CDR2 from the germline V gene are WNHNN and SYGVQD (reference sequence). The CDR3 is made up of 14 amino acids. V was trimmed by 0 bases and J by 2 bases, leaving 5 bases between them. The CDR3 is CASSESRTYNEQFF. DNA of the CDR3: TGCGCCAGCAGTGAGTCGAGAACCTACAATGAGCAGTTCTTC.

J is TRBJ2-1 and V is TRBV4-1, with 8 bases lining up with TRBD2. The CDR3 spans 15 residues. Germline V gene data show CDR1 as MGHRA and CDR2 as YSYEKL. V was clipped by 0 bases and J by 8 bases; unmatched bases: 6. CDR3 DNA sequence: TGCGCCAGCAGCCAAGAGCGTCGGGAGGGCGATGAGCAGTTCTTC. Protein: CASSQERREGDEQFF.

A note on this clone: In the same sample, other DNA sequences code for this CDR3. For the CDR3, the DNA is TGTGCCAGTAGTATTGGTGGTTACGAGCAGTACTTC. It encodes CASSIGGYEQYF. The chain is built from TRBV19 and TRBJ2-7; no reliable D call. This CDR3 region has 12 residues. Trimming left V 3 bases short and J 4 bases short, with 7 bases between. The germline CDR1 and CDR2 sequences are LNHDA and SQIVND (reference sequence).

The rearrangement joins TRBV19 to TRBJ1-1; D not certain. The V end lost 3 bases, the J end lost 2 bases, and 13 bases lay between the germline ends. CDR1 LNHDA and CDR2 SQIVND come from the germline V gene (reference sequence). The CDR3 has 15 amino acids. The chain's CDR3 is CASSITGSINTEAFF. The CDR3 bases are TGTGCCAGTAGTATCACGGGCAGTATTAACACTGAAGCTTTCTTT. The entire variable domain, with the rest obtained from reference TRBV19 and TRBJ1-1, is as follows: DGGITQSPKYLFRKEGQNVTLSCEQNLNHDAMYWYRQDPGQGLRLIYYSQIVNDFQKGDIAEGYSVSREKKESFPLTVTSAQKNPTAFYLCASSITGSINTEAFFGQGTRLTVV.

This chain connects TRBV19 to TRBJ1-5; TRBD1 is a possible D gene (5 bases). Germline CDR1 and CDR2: LNHDA and SQIVND (reference sequence). CDR3 length: 13 residues. Trimming removed 2 bases from V and 5 bases from J, with 7 bases in between. The CDR3 spells CASSISGYQPQHF. In nucleotides, the CDR3 is TGTGCCAGTAGTATATCAGGGTATCAGCCCCAGCATTTT.

The chain has TRBV5-8 and TRBJ1-5; weak D call: TRBD1 (5 bases). The V gene lost 1 base and the J gene lost 4 bases, with 12 bases spanning the gap. In germline, CDR1 is SGHTS, CDR2 YDEGEE. The CDR3 consists of 15 residues. For the CDR3, the DNA is TGTGCCAGCAGCTTGTCGTACTCAGGGAATCAGCCCCAGCATTTT. It encodes CASSLSYSGNQPQHF.

V is TRBV14 and J is TRBJ2-7, with 10 bases that match TRBD2. V lost 4 bases, J lost 2 bases, and 8 bases stayed unmatched. The CDR3 loop spans 16 amino acids. The germline CDR1 and CDR2 sequences are SGHDN and FVKESK. The DNA for the CDR3 is TGTGCCAGCAGCCGCTACTTAGCGGGAGGAACCTACGAGCAGTACTTC. Translating it yields CASSRYLAGGTYEQYF. Based on the CDR3 plus reference TRBV14 and TRBJ2-7, the full variable domain is EAGVTQFPSHSVIEKGQTVTLRCDPISGHDNLYWYRRVMGKEIKFLLHFVKESKQDESGMPNNRFLAERTGGTYSTLKVQPAELEDSGVYFCASSRYLAGGTYEQYFGPGTRLTVT.

In this sample, this clone turned up a few times. The chain carries TRBV27 and TRBJ1-1, with unresolved D. Germline V CDR1 and CDR2: MNHEY, SMNVEV (reference sequence). The V gene lost 1 base and the J gene lost 5 bases, with 11 bases spanning the gap. The CDR3 totals 14 residues. For the CDR3, the DNA is TGTGCCAGCAGTTTATACTCGGGAGGGACTGAAGCTTTCTTT. Translated, it gives CASSLYSGGTEAFF.

The rearrangement links TRBV25-1 to TRBJ2-7, with D tentatively TRBD1 (6 bases). Germline V lookup: CDR1 MGHDK, CDR2 SYGVNS. The length of the CDR3 is 12 residues. Trimming stripped 6 bases from V and 3 bases from J, with 9 bases between. As DNA, the CDR3 is TGTGCCAGCAGAGACAGGAACTACGAGCAGTACTTC. Protein: CASRDRNYEQYF.

The rearrangement links TRBV7-9 to TRBJ2-2; TRBD1 aligns across 10 bases. This CDR3 comprises 16 residues. V trimming: 3 bases; J trimming: 5 bases; junction bases outside the gene matches: 6. CDR1 SEHNR and CDR2 FQNEAQ come from the germline V gene (reference sequence). CDR3 region: CASSFPGQGITGELFF. The CDR3 nucleotides are TGTGCCAGCAGCTTTCCGGGACAGGGGATTACCGGGGAGCTGTTTTTT.

The CDR3 DNA sequence: TGTGCCAGCAGCTATACAGGTTCTTACACTGAAGCTTTCTTT. Its protein is CASSYTGSYTEAFF. V gene TRBV27 combines with J gene TRBJ1-1, with a tentative D call TRBD1 (5 bases). The germline gives CDR1 MNHEY, CDR2 SMNVEV (reference sequence). The CDR3 has 14 residues. Trimming removed 6 bases from V and 3 bases from J, with 14 bases in between.